One and the same sample provided the 14 T cell receptor beta chains below, sequenced in a study of siplizumab effects on memory and regulatory T cells. Sequenced by immunoSEQ multiplex PCR; TCRdb stores in-frame clones only, minus some. The sample has about 120,000 clones, about 94% seen once; the top ten hold 0.16%. The sample comprised non-Treg CD4+ T cells sorted from blood. Receptors were obtained from a human donor in good health.

The chain couples TRBV18 to TRBJ2-7; no reliable D call. Germline V CDR1 and CDR2: KGHSH, LQKENI. V gave up 0 bases and J gave up 2 bases, with 5 bases separating them. The CDR3 has 13 residues. The CDR3 spells CASSPPLAYEQYF. CDR3 nucleotides: TGTGCCAGCTCACCACCACTGGCCTACGAGCAGTACTTC.

The chain has TRBV4-3 and TRBJ1-2; 8 bases line up with TRBD1. Germline V gene sequence: CDR1 LGHNA, CDR2 YSLEER. The ends lost 1 base at V and 4 bases at J; junction bases unmatched: 5. The CDR3 extends over 15 amino acids. The DNA for the CDR3 is TGCGCCAGCAGCCAAGGGGGGGACAGGTCCTATGGCTACACCTTC. Translation gives CASSQGGDRSYGYTF.

This clone was counted between two and nine times. The chain joins TRBV4-1 to TRBJ2-1, with D hard to call. Germline V gene lookup returns CDR1 MGHRA and CDR2 YSYEKL. The CDR3 is made up of 15 amino acids. V was trimmed by 1 base and J by 1 base, leaving 8 bases between them. The CDR3 spells CASSQAALSYNEQFF. For the CDR3, the DNA is TGCGCCAGCAGCCAAGCGGCACTTTCCTACAATGAGCAGTTCTTC.

V usage is TRBV14 and J usage is TRBJ1-1, with no clear D. Germline V gene lookup returns CDR1 SGHDN and CDR2 FVKESK. This CDR3 is built from 12 residues. The V and J ends lost 1 base and 3 bases respectively, with 3 bases between them. The CDR3 spells CASSQVHTEAFF. CDR3 DNA sequence: TGTGCCAGCAGCCAAGTACACACTGAAGCTTTCTTT.

This chain connects TRBV29-1 to TRBJ1-1; D not certain. V gave up 5 bases and J gave up 6 bases, with 7 bases separating them. The germline V gene has CDR1 SQVTM and CDR2 ANQGSEA. The CDR3 covers 10 residues. The CDR3 nucleotides read TGCAGCGTTCGCCATTCTGAAGCTTTCTTT. Encoded protein: CSVRHSEAFF.

A few counts support this clone. This rearrangement joins TRBV6-1 to TRBJ1-2; no firm D call. The germline V gene has CDR1 MNHNS and CDR2 SASEGT. V was trimmed by 6 bases and J by 4 bases, leaving 18 bases between them. The CDR3 consists of 15 residues. The CDR3 loop reads CASRWVVGPTYGYTF. For the CDR3, the DNA is TGTGCCAGCAGGTGGGTGGTAGGGCCGACCTATGGCTACACCTTC.

The rearrangement links TRBV2 to TRBJ1-2, with 9 bases matching TRBD1. CDR3 length equals 16 residues. J was trimmed by 7 bases and V by 0 bases; bases with no gene match: 9. Germline values: CDR1 SNHLY, CDR2 FYNNEI. The CDR3 spells CASSEAGDRAGFGYTF. Written as DNA, the CDR3 is TGTGCCAGCAGTGAAGCGGGGGACAGGGCTGGTTTTGGCTACACCTTC. Filled out from reference TRBV2 and TRBJ1-2, the complete variable domain reads EPEVTQTPSHQVTQMGQEVILRCVPISNHLYFYWYRQILGQKVEFLVSFYNNEISEKSEIFDDQFSVERPDGSNFTLKIRSTKLEDSAMYFCASSEAGDRAGFGYTFGSGTRLTVV.

This chain connects TRBV15 to TRBJ2-3; D is perhaps TRBD1 or TRBD2 (5 bases each). Germline CDR1 reads LNHNV; CDR2 reads YYDKDF (reference sequence). This CDR3 has 14 amino acids. The V gene lost 5 bases and the J gene lost 0 bases, with 9 bases spanning the gap. For the CDR3, the DNA is TGTGCCACCAGCGGGACCATGAGCACAGATACGCAGTATTTT. It yields the protein CATSGTMSTDTQYF.

This sequence joins TRBV5-1 and TRBJ2-3, with 12 bases aligning to TRBD2. CDR3 length: 15 residues. The ends lost 4 bases at V and 4 bases at J; junction bases unmatched: 4. CDR1 and CDR2 from the germline V gene are SGHRS and YFSETQ. The CDR3 reads CASSVTSGGPDTQYF. In nucleotides, the CDR3 is TGCGCCAGCAGCGTGACTAGCGGGGGCCCAGATACGCAGTATTTT.

The CDR3 DNA follows: TGCGCCAGCAGCCTGACAGGGGATTGGGCTGAAGCTTTCTTT. It codes for CASSLTGDWAEAFF. This chain uses TRBV5-1 with TRBJ1-1; 8 nucleotides match TRBD1. The CDR3 loop spans 14 amino acids. Germline lookup yields CDR1 SGHRS and CDR2 YFSETQ. Trimming at V came to 4 bases and at J to 6 bases, leaving 8 bases not matched to a gene.

The chain couples TRBV6-4 to TRBJ1-2; the D gene is possibly TRBD1 (5 bases). CDR1 and CDR2 from the germline V gene are MRHNA and SNTAGT. This CDR3 contains 14 residues. Trimming left V 3 bases short and J 4 bases short, with 12 bases between. CDR3 DNA sequence: TGTGCCAGCAGTGAAGAGGCGACAGCCTATGGCTACACCTTC. It is translated as CASSEEATAYGYTF.

V and J are TRBV18 and TRBJ2-1; TRBD2 is a possible D gene (5 bases). The germline CDR1 and CDR2 sequences are KGHSH and LQKENI. CDR3 length: 15 residues. The germline V and J ends were trimmed by 3 bases and 1 base, with 10 bases remaining between them. The CDR3 coding sequence is TGTGCCAGCTCACCGGTAGCGTCTTCCTACAATGAGCAGTTCTTC. Translating it yields CASSPVASSYNEQFF.

In this sample, this clone turned up once. The chain links TRBV4-3 to TRBJ1-1; weak D call: TRBD1 (6 bases). The CDR3 length is 14 residues. V lost 0 bases, J lost 13 bases, and 18 bases lay in between. Germline V CDR1 and CDR2: LGHNA, YSLEER. CDR3 nucleotide sequence: TGCGCCAGCAGCCAAGATGATGGCGGGGGGCGGGATTTCTTT. Translating it yields CASSQDDGGGRDFF.

The chain recombines TRBV2 with TRBJ1-6, with 10 bases lining up with TRBD1. The ends lost 6 bases at V and 8 bases at J; junction bases unmatched: 16. The CDR3 sequence is 18 residues long. Germline-derived CDR1 and CDR2 are SNHLY and FYNNEI. CDR3 sequence (DNA): TGTGCCAGCAGGGCTAGGACAGGGGGACTGAGAGGATATTCACCCCTCCACTTT. Translation: CASRARTGGLRGYSPLHF.